Sequencing of this TCR beta chain was carried out in a study of beta chain features in type 1 diabetes. The isolated RNA, all of it, was reverse transcribed, so expressed TCRB transcripts were what got sequenced. TCRdb's table, derived via immunoSEQ multiplex PCR, lists solely in-frame clones and lacks some. The sample records 95,000 to 150,000 clones, 15% to 20% being singletons. Ten or more counts support this clone. No antigen is known for it. Germline V gene lookup returns CDR1 KGHSH and CDR2 LQKENI. The V and J ends lost 3 bases and 5 bases respectively, with 13 bases between them. The length of the CDR3 is 14 residues. General observations from the study: TCRB CDR3 length was moderately but significantly reduced in all four CD4+ subsets of Type 1 diabetes patients.

Sequencing was carried out using central memory CD4+ T cells from blood. The V call is TRBV18, the J call TRBJ2-5, with D possibly TRBD1 on 6 matching bases. This receptor was taken from a young man with type 1 diabetes. The CDR3 protein is CASSPSQGKETQYF. DNA of the CDR3: TGTGCCAGCTCACCGTCACAGGGCAAGGAGACCCAGTACTTC.